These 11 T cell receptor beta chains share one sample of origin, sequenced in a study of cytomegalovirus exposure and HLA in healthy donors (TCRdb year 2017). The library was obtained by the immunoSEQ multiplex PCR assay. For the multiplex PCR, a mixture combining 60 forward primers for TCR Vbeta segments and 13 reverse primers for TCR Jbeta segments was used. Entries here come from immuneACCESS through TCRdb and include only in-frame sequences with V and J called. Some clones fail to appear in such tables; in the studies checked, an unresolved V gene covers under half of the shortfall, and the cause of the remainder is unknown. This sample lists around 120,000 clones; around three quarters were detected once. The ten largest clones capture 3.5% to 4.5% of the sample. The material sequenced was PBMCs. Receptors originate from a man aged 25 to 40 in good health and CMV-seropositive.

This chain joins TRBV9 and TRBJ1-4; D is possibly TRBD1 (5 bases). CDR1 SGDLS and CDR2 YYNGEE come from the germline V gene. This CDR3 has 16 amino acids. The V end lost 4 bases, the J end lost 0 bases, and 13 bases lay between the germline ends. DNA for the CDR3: TGTGCCAGCAGCCCCCCCCCGGGGGCAACTAATGAAAAACTGTTTTTT. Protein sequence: CASSPPPGATNEKLFF. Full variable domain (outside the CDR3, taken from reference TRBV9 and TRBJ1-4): DSGVTQTPKHLITATGQRVTLRCSPRSGDLSVYWYQQSLDQGLQFLIQYYNGEERAKGNILERFSAQQFPDLHSELNLSSLELGDSALYFCASSPPPGATNEKLFFGSGTQLSVL.

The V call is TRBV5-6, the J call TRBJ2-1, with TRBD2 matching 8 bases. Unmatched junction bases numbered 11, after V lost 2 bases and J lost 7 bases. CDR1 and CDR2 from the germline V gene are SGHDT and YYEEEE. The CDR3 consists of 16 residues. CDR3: CASSLIRGGWENEQFF. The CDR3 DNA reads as TGTGCCAGCAGCTTAATCCGGGGGGGCTGGGAGAATGAGCAGTTCTTC.

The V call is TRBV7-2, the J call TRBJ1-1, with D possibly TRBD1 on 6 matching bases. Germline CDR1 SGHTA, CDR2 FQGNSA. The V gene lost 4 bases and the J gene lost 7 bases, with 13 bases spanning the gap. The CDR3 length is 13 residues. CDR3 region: CASSSGQSREAFF. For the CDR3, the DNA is TGTGCCAGCAGCTCGGGACAATCTCGTGAAGCTTTCTTT.

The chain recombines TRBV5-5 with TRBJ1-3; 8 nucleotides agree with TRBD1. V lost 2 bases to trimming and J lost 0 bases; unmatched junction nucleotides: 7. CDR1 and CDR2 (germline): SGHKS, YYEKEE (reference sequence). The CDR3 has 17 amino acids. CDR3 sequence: CASSLTGGPISGNTIYF. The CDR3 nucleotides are TGTGCCAGCAGCTTAACAGGGGGGCCCATCTCTGGAAACACCATATATTTT. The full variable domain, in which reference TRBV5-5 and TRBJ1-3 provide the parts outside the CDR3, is DAGVTQSPTHLIKTRGQQVTLRCSPISGHKSVSWYQQVLGQGPQFIFQYYEKEERGRGNFPDRFSARQFPNYSSELNVNALLLGDSALYLCASSLTGGPISGNTIYFGEGSWLTVV.

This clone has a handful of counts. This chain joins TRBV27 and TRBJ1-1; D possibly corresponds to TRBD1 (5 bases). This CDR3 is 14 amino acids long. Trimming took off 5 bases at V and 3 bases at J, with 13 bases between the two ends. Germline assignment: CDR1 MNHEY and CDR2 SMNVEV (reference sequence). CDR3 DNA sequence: TGTGCCAGCAGTAACCAGGGTGCGGACACTGAAGCTTTCTTT. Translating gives CASSNQGADTEAFF.

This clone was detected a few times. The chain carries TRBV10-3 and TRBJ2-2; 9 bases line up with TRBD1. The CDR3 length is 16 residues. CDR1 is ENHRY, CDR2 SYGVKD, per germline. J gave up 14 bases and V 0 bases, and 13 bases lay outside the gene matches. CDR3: CAISESGQGYLRGLFF. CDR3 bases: TGTGCCATCAGTGAGTCTGGACAGGGGTATCTCCGGGGTCTGTTTTTT.

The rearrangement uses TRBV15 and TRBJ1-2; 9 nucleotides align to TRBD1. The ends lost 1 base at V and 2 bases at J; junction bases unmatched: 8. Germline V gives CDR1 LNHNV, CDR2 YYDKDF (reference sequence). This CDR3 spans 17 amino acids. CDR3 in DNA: TGTGCCACCAGCAGAGCTGGAGAGGGACAGGGCAACTATGGCTACACCTTC. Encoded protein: CATSRAGEGQGNYGYTF.

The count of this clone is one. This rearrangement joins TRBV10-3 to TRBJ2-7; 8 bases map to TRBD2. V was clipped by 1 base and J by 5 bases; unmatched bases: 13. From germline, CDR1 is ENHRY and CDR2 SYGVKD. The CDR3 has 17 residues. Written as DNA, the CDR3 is TGTGCCATCAGTGAGTGGCTCGGATCGGGGGGGCGCGACGAGCAGTACTTC. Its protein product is CAISEWLGSGGRDEQYF.

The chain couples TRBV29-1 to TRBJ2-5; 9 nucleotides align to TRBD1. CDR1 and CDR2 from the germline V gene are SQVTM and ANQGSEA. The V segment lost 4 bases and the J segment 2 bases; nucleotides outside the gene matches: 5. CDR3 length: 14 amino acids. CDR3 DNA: TGCAGCGTTGTCGGGACAGGGAGTCAAGAGACCCAGTACTTC. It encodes CSVVGTGSQETQYF.

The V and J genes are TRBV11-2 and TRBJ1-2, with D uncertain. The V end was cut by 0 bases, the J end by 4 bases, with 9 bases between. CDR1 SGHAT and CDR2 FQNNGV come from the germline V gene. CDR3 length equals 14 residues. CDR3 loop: CASSLDRSSYGYTF. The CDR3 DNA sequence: TGTGCCAGCAGCTTAGACAGATCGTCCTATGGCTACACCTTC.

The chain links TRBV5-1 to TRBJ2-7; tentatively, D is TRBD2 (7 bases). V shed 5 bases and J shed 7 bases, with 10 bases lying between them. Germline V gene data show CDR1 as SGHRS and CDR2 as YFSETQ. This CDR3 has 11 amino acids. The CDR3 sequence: CASRGGGEQYF. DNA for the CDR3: TGCGCCAGCAGGGGAGGGGGAGAGCAGTACTTC.